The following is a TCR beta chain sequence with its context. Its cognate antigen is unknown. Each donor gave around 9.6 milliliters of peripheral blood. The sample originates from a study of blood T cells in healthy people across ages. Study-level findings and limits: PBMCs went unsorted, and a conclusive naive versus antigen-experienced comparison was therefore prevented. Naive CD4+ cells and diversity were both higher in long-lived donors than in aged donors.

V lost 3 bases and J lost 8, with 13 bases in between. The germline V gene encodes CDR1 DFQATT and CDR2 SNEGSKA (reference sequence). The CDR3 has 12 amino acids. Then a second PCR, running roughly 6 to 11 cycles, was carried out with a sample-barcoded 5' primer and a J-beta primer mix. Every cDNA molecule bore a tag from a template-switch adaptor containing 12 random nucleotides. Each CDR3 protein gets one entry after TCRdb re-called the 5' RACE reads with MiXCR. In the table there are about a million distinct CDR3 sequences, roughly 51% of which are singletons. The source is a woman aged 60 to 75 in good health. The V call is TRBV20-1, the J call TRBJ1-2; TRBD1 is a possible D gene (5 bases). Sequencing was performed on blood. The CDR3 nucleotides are TGCAGTGCTAGTGGAGGGACCGGGGGCTACACCTTC. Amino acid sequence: CSASGGTGGYTF.